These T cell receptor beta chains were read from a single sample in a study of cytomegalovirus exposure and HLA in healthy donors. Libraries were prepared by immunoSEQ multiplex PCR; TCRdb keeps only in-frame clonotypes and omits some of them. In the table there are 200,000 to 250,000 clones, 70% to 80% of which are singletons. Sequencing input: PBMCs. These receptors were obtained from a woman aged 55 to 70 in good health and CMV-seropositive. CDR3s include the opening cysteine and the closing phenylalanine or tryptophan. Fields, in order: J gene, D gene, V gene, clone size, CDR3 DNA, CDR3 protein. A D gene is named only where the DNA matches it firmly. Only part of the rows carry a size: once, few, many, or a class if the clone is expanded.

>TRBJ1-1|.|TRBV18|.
TGTGCCAGCTCACCACCCCCCCGGAACACTGAAGCTTTCTTT
CASSPPPRNTEAFF
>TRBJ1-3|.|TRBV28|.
TGTGCCAGCATTAGTAGCCAACCCTCCGGAAACACCATATATTTT
CASISSQPSGNTIYF
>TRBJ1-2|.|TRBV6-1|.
TGTGCCAGCAGCCTAAGAGCGTATGGCTACACCTTC
CASSLRAYGYTF
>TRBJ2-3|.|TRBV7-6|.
TGTGCCAGCAGCTCCTCAGGGCGGCGGTTCACAGATACGCAGTATTTT
CASSSSGRRFTDTQYF
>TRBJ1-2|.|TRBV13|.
TGTGCCAGCAGCCCAAAGGCAGGGCCGGGAGATGGCTACACCTTC
CASSPKAGPGDGYTF
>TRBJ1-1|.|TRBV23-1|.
TGCGCCAGCAGTCAATCGAATGGAGGAGGGACTAAAGCTTTCTTT
CASSQSNGGGTKAFF
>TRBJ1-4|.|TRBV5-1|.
TGCGCCAGCAGCCACGGTGGGGGGGCGCTTGAAAAACTGTTTTTT
CASSHGGGALEKLFF
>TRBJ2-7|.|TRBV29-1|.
TGCAGCGCCACCTCGGGCGCGGGCGAGCAGTACTTC
CSATSGAGEQYF
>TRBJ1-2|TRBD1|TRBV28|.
TGTGCCAGCACTTTCGGGACAGGTCTGGGCTATGGCTACACCTTC
CASTFGTGLGYGYTF
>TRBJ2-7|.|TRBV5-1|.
TGCGCCAGCACCACACAGCCTTTGGGCCACGAGCAGTACTTC
CASTTQPLGHEQYF
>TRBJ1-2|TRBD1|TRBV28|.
TGTGCCAGCAACGGACAGGGATATGGCTACACCTTC
CASNGQGYGYTF
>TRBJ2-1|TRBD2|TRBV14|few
TGTGCCAGCAGCCTACTTGACGGGAGGGCGGGGAATGAGCAGTTCTTC
CASSLLDGRAGNEQFF
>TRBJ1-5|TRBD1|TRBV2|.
TGTGCCAGCAGCCAGGATAGGGGGCCTTATAGCAATCAGCCCCAGCATTTT
CASSQDRGPYSNQPQHF
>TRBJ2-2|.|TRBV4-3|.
TGCGCCAGCAGCCAAGATTCTCGGGGCGGGGAGCTGTTTTTT
CASSQDSRGGELFF
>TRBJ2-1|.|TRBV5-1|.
TGCGCCAGCAGCTTCCAACAGGGATCAACCTACAATGAGCAGTTCTTC
CASSFQQGSTYNEQFF
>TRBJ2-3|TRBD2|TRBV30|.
TGTGCCTGGAGTGTTGCTAGCGGGGGCGTAGATACGCAGTATTTT
CAWSVASGGVDTQYF
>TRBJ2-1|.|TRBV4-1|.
TGCGCCAGCAGCCAGGGGGGACAGCGGGCCACCTACAATGAGCAGTTCTTC
CASSQGGQRATYNEQFF
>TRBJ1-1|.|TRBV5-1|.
TGCGCCAGCACTCAGACAGATCACACTGAAGCTTTCTTT
CASTQTDHTEAFF
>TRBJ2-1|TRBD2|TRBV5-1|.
TGCGCCAGCAGTCAGCGGGAGAGAGAGCAGTTCTTC
CASSQREREQFF
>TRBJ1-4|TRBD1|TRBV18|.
TGTGCCAGCTCACCACAGGAACAGGGGGCAGTTGAAAAACTGTTTTTT
CASSPQEQGAVEKLFF
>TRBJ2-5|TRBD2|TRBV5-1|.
TGCGCCAGCACCCCGGGACTAGCTCAAGAGACCCAGTACTTC
CASTPGLAQETQYF
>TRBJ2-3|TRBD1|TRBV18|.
TGTGCCAGCTCACCACGGGACAGGGGAAGCACAGATACGCAGTATTTT
CASSPRDRGSTDTQYF
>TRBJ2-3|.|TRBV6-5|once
TGTGCCAGCAGCCCCCCGAATATCGGTACGCAGTATTTT
CASSPPNIGTQYF
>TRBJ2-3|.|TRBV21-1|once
TGTGCCAGCCATCCCACAGATACGCAGTATTTT
CASHPTDTQYF
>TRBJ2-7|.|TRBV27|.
TGTGCCAGCATACAGGGGACTTACTACGAGCAGTACTTC
CASIQGTYYEQYF
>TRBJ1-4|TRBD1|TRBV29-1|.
TGCAGCGTCCCCGGGACAGGGGGCGAAAAACTGTTTTTT
CSVPGTGGEKLFF
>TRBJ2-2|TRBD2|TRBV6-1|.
TGTGCCAGCAGGGGAGGGCCTCCCAACACCGGGGAGCTGTTTTTT
CASRGGPPNTGELFF
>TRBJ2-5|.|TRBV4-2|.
TGTGCCAGCAGCCAGTCCGGGACAAACGGCGAGACCCAGTACTTC
CASSQSGTNGETQYF
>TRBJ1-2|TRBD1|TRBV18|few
TGTGCCAGCTCACCCTCGGGACAGGGTTACTATGGCTACACCTTC
CASSPSGQGYYGYTF
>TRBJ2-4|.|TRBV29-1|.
TGCAGCACCGCAGGGCACCAAAACATTCAGTACTTC
CSTAGHQNIQYF
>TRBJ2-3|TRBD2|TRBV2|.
TGTGCCAGCAGTGAAGAAAACAGGTCGGGAGGGTACACAGATACGCAGTATTTT
CASSEENRSGGYTDTQYF
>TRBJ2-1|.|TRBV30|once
TGTGCCTGGAGTGTGGCATATGAGCAGTTCTTC
CAWSVAYEQFF
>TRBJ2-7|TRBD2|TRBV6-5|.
TGTGCCAGCAGTTACTCGGCGGGACGGGGGGCCTACGAGCAGTACTTC
CASSYSAGRGAYEQYF
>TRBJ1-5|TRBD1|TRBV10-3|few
TGTGCCATCAGTGAGGGACAGGGGGCTAGTATAATCCAGCCCCAGCATTTT
CAISEGQGASIIQPQHF
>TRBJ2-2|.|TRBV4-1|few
TGCGCCAGCAGGCCTCGGGGGAACACCGGGGAGCTGTTTTTT
CASRPRGNTGELFF
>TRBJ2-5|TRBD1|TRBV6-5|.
TGTGCCAGCAGTTACGTTACAGGGGAGGAGACCCAGTACTTC
CASSYVTGEETQYF
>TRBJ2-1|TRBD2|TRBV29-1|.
TGCAGCGTTAGGGAGGGGCCTAGCGGGGACCGGGAGCAGTTCTTC
CSVREGPSGDREQFF
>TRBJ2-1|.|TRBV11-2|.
TGTGCCAGCAGCTTAGCCCTCGCAGACAATGAGCAGTTCTTC
CASSLALADNEQFF
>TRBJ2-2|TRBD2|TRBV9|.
TGTGCCAGCAGCGTAAGAGGGAGGGGAAACACCGGGGAGCTGTTTTTT
CASSVRGRGNTGELFF
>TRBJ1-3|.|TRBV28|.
TGTGCCAGCGCCAGCGCGGAGTTCTCTGGAAACACCATATATTTT
CASASAEFSGNTIYF
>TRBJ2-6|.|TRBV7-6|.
TGTGCCAGTGCCCGGGGTAGTGTGGCCAACGTCCTGACTTTC
CASARGSVANVLTF